This T cell receptor (beta chain) was identified during a study of blood T cell repertoires in COVID-19. Study-wide background: T cells, B-cell-depleted T cells, or PBMCs provided the cDNA or gDNA that served as material.

In its sample, this clone was seen a few times. Patients at the Seattle site were enrolled during active infection and followed longitudinally. TCRdb keeps only in-frame clones here, not all; method: immunoSEQ multiplex PCR. The sample contains 300,000 to 350,000 clones, more than 70% of which appear only once. V was trimmed by 7 bases and J by 7 bases, leaving 11 bases between them. Germline CDR1 MNHEY, CDR2 SVGAGI. The CDR3 totals 12 residues. The source is a woman aged 55-75 years with COVID-19, enrolled during active disease. The sample consisted of peripheral blood. The chain is built from TRBV6-5 and TRBJ2-1; TRBD2 might be the D (5 bases). The CDR3 loop reads CASTDGENEQFF. DNA of the CDR3: TGTGCCAGCACAGACGGGGAAAATGAGCAGTTCTTC.